This T cell receptor beta chain was profiled in a study of blood T cell repertoires in COVID-19. Clones were sequenced by immunoSEQ multiplex PCR, and TCRdb holds only the in-frame ones, with some missing. The data show about 260,000 clones, around 89% seen once. The CDR3 contains 15 residues. CDR1 and CDR2 (germline): SNHLY, FYNNEI. The V end lost 2 bases, the J end lost 2 bases, and 10 bases lay between the germline ends. This clone was observed a single time. The source is a woman younger than 35 who had recovered from COVID-19. Sequenced: PBMCs or T cells enriched from blood (not recorded which). The chain joins TRBV2 to TRBJ1-5; no clear D. CDR3 protein: CASSESGMGNQPQHF. DNA for the CDR3: TGTGCCAGCAGTGAATCGGGGATGGGCAATCAGCCCCAGCATTTT.